These 13 T cell receptor beta chains were all obtained from the same sample, sequenced in a study of blood T cell repertoires in COVID-19. Sequenced by immunoSEQ multiplex PCR; TCRdb stores in-frame clones only, minus some. The repertoire holds 250,000 to 350,000 clones, with around four fifths as singletons. Sequenced material: peripheral blood. These receptors came from a woman aged 45 to 65 with acute or convalescent COVID-19.

This clone was seen only a few times. The V gene is TRBV14, the J gene TRBJ1-1, with TRBD1 identical over 12 bases. J gave up 1 base and V 4 bases, and 1 base lay outside the gene matches. CDR1 is SGHDN and CDR2 is FVKESK in the germline V gene. The length of the CDR3 is 15 residues. Here the CDR3 DNA reads TGTGCCAGCAGCCGGGGACAGGGGGCGAACACTGAAGCTTTCTTT. Protein product: CASSRGQGANTEAFF.

This clone was recorded only once. The rearrangement joins TRBV2 to TRBJ1-4; 7 bases match TRBD1. The CDR3 sequence is 13 residues long. Germline V gene data show CDR1 as SNHLY and CDR2 as FYNNEI. Trimming cost V 7 bases and J 8 bases; bases outside gene matches: 7. CDR3 nucleotides: TGTGCCAGCACAGGGACAGATAAGGAAAAACTGTTTTTT. Residues: CASTGTDKEKLFF. Full variable domain (rest looked up from reference TRBV2 and TRBJ1-4): EPEVTQTPSHQVTQMGQEVILRCVPISNHLYFYWYRQILGQKVEFLVSFYNNEISEKSEIFDDQFSVERPDGSNFTLKIRSTKLEDSAMYFCASTGTDKEKLFFGSGTQLSVL.

CDR3 coding DNA: TGTGCCAGCAGTTTAATCCCAGCTAACTATGGCTACACCTTC. Amino acids: CASSLIPANYGYTF. The V gene is TRBV28, the J gene TRBJ1-2; no reliable D call. Germline CDR1 is MDHEN and CDR2 is SYDVKM. Between the trimmed V and J ends, which lost 2 bases and 0 bases, there was a span of 7 bases. CDR3 length equals 14 residues.

The gene calls are TRBV30 and TRBJ1-1; TRBD1 agrees at 7 bases. The CDR3 sequence is 12 residues long. The junction had 7 bases not matched to a gene; V was cut back by 7 bases and J by 5 bases. Germline V gene data show CDR1 as GTSNPN and CDR2 as SVGIG (reference sequence). This CDR3 is CAFEGADTEAFF. The DNA of the CDR3 is TGTGCCTTCGAGGGGGCGGATACTGAAGCTTTCTTT.

This chain uses TRBV9 with TRBJ1-1, with D perhaps matching TRBD1 (5 bases). CDR3 size: 14 residues. Germline CDR1 is SGDLS and CDR2 is YYNGEE. V gave up 4 bases and J gave up 2 bases, with 12 bases separating them. CDR3 amino acids: CASSSRGGNTEAFF. The CDR3 DNA is TGTGCCAGCAGCTCCCGGGGGGGAAACACTGAAGCTTTCTTT. The whole variable domain, filled in from reference TRBV9 and TRBJ1-1, reads DSGVTQTPKHLITATGQRVTLRCSPRSGDLSVYWYQQSLDQGLQFLIQYYNGEERAKGNILERFSAQQFPDLHSELNLSSLELGDSALYFCASSSRGGNTEAFFGQGTRLTVV.

The chain uses TRBV7-2 and TRBJ1-2; the match to TRBD1 covers 9 bases. This CDR3 contains 14 residues. Germline assignment: CDR1 SGHTA and CDR2 FQGNSA. The V and J ends lost 5 bases and 4 bases, in that order; junction bases with no gene match: 5. The CDR3 protein is CASSRDRGGYGYTF. The CDR3 region has the DNA TGTGCCAGCAGCCGCGACAGGGGGGGCTATGGCTACACCTTC. Full variable domain (outside the CDR3, taken from reference TRBV7-2 and TRBJ1-2): GAGVSQSPSNKVTEKGKDVELRCDPISGHTALYWYRQSLGQGLEFLIYFQGNSAPDKSGLPSDRFSAERTGGSVSTLTIQRTQQEDSAVYLCASSRDRGGYGYTFGSGTRLTVV.

CDR3 region: CASSPWVGQSNQPQHF. CDR3 nucleotides: TGCGCCAGCAGCCCATGGGTGGGACAGAGCAATCAGCCCCAGCATTTT. The chain couples TRBV4-1 to TRBJ1-5, with 7 bases identical to TRBD1. CDR3 length equals 16 residues. CDR1 is MGHRA and CDR2 is YSYEKL in the germline V gene. The V gene end was trimmed by 4 bases and the J gene end by 1 base; junction bases not matched to a gene: 7.

The CDR3 loop is CASRSFRDRVGNEQFF. CDR3 DNA sequence: TGTGCCAGTAGGAGCTTTCGGGACAGGGTCGGCAATGAGCAGTTCTTC. V is TRBV19 and J is TRBJ2-1, with 9 bases aligning to TRBD1. This CDR3 has 16 residues. Looked up from germline, CDR1 is LNHDA and CDR2 is SQIVND (reference sequence). Trimming removed 6 bases from V and 6 bases from J; junction bases left unmatched: 12.

The rearrangement links TRBV7-9 to TRBJ1-1; TRBD1 might be the D (6 bases). This CDR3 contains 16 residues. The germline gives CDR1 SEHNR, CDR2 FQNEAQ (reference sequence). V was pared by 2 bases and J by 4 bases, with 17 bases between. The CDR3 DNA reads as TGTGCCAGCAGCTTACGGCCAGGGGAAGTCGGCACTGAAGCTTTCTTT. Protein: CASSLRPGEVGTEAFF.

This chain uses TRBV13 with TRBJ1-2; D is uncertain. Trimming pared 5 bases from V and 8 bases from J, leaving 12 bases between. Germline values: CDR1 PRHDT, CDR2 FYEKMQ (reference sequence). The CDR3 is 12 residues long. The CDR3 DNA is TGTGCCAGCAGCATACTCCGGGGAGGCTACACCTTC. Residues: CASSILRGGYTF.

V usage is TRBV7-2 and J usage is TRBJ2-3; 7 positions match TRBD1. Germline CDR1 reads SGHTA; CDR2 reads FQGNSA. The CDR3 sequence is 16 residues long. Unmatched junction bases numbered 10, after V lost 3 bases and J lost 4 bases. The CDR3 reads CASSFQTGIGADTQYF. The CDR3 DNA reads TGTGCCAGCAGCTTTCAGACAGGGATTGGCGCAGATACGCAGTATTTT.

Note on this clone: The junction departs from the called germline gene at one end, perhaps through a read error. J is TRBJ2-5 and V is TRBV11-2; 16 positions match TRBD2. From germline, CDR1 is SGHAT and CDR2 FQNNGV. The CDR3 length is 17 residues. CDR3 coding DNA: TGTGCCAGCTGCTTAGGGACTAGCGGGAGGGCCCCCGAGACCCAGTACTTC. This translates into CASCLGTSGRAPETQYF.

In the case of this clone: The junction shows a germline mismatch at one end, possibly a read error. The chain employs TRBV6-5 and TRBJ1-6; D unresolved. The length of the CDR3 is 15 residues. Germline lookup yields CDR1 MNHEY and CDR2 SVGAGI. For the CDR3, the DNA is TGTGCCAGCAGTTTGGGCCCCTCCGATAATTCACCCCTCCACTTT. Protein sequence: CASSLGPSDNSPLHF.